The sequence of this T cell receptor (beta chain) was determined in a study of T cells after yellow fever vaccination. Germline V gene sequence: CDR1 SGHTA, CDR2 FQGNSA. The V and J ends lost 6 bases and 7 bases, in that order; junction bases with no gene match: 14. The CDR3 is 16 residues long. A single record per CDR3 protein comes from TCRdb applying MiXCR to the 5' RACE reads. The table has about 350,000 distinct CDR3 sequences, around 12% seen once. This clonotype showed up just a few times. Sequencing used CD4+ T cells sorted from PBMCs, obtained 15 days after the yellow fever booster vaccination. This TCR was sampled from a man between 18 and 35 years old who received the YFV17D yellow fever vaccine. The chain carries TRBV7-2 and TRBJ2-1, with TRBD2 matching 8 bases. CDR3 DNA sequence: TGTGCCAGCAGACAACGTCGGGGGGGGGACTTAAATGAGCAGTTCTTC. Residues: CASRQRRGGDLNEQFF.